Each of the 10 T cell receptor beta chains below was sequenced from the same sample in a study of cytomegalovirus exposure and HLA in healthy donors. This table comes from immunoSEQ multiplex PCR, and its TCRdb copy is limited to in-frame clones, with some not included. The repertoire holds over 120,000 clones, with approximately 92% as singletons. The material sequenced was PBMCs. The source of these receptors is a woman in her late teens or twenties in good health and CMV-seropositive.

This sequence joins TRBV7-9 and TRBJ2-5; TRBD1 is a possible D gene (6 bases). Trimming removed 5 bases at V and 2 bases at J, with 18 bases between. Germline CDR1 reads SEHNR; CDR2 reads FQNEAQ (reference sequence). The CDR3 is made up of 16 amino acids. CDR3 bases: TGTGCCAGCAGCCCAGGGAAGGGGGTAACGCAAGAGACCCAGTACTTC. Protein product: CASSPGKGVTQETQYF.

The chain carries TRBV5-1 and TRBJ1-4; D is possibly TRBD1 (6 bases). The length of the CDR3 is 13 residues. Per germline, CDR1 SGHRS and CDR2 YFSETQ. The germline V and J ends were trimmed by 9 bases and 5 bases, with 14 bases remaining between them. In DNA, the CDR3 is TGCGCCACCTCACAGGGCTTGAATGAAAAACTGTTTTTT. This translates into CATSQGLNEKLFF.

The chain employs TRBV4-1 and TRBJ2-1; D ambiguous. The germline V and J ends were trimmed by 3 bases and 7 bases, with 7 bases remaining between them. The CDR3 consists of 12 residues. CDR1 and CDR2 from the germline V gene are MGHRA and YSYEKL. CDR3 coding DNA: TGCGCCAGCAGCCACCTGTCGAATGAGCAGTTCTTC. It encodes CASSHLSNEQFF.

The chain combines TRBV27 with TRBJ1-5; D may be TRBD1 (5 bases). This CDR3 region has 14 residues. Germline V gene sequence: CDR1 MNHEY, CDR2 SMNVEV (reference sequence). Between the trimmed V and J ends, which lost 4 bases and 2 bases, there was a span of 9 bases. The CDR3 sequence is CASSWGRGNQPQHF. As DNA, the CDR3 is TGTGCCAGCAGTTGGGGCAGGGGCAATCAGCCCCAGCATTTT.

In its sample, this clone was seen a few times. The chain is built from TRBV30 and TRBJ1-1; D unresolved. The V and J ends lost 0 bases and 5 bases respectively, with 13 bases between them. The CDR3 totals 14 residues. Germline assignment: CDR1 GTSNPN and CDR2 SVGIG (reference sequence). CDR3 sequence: CAWSVEARRTEAFF. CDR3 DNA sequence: TGTGCCTGGAGTGTAGAAGCGCGTAGGACTGAAGCTTTCTTT.

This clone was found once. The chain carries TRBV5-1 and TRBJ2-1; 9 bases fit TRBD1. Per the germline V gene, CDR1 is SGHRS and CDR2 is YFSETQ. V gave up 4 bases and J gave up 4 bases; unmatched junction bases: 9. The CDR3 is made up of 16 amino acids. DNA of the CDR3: TGCGCCAGCAGCACCCACCGGGACAGGGCGTACAATGAGCAGTTCTTC. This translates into CASSTHRDRAYNEQFF.

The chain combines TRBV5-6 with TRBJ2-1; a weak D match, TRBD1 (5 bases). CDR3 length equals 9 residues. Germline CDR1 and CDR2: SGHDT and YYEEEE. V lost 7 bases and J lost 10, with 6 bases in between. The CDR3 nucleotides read TGTGCCAGCGGACAAGAGCAGTTCTTC. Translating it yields CASGQEQFF.

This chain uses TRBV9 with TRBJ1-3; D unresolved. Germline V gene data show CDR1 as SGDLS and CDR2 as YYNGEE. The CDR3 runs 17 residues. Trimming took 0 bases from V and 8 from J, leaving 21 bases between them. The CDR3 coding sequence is TGTGCCAGCAGCGTAGCCTACCTGTCCGGCCAAGAGGACACCATATATTTT. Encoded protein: CASSVAYLSGQEDTIYF.

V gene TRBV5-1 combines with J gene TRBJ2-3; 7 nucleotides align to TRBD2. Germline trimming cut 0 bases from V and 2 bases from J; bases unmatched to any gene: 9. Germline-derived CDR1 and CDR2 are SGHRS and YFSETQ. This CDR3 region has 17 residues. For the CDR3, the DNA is TGCGCCAGCAGCTTGGCGGAGCGGGATCGTCTCACAGATACGCAGTATTTT. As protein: CASSLAERDRLTDTQYF.

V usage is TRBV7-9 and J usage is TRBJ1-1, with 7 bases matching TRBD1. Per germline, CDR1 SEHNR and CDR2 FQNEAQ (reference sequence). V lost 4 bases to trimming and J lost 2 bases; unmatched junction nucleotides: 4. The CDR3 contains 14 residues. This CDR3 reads CASSWRQGNTEAFF. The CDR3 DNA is TGTGCCAGCAGCTGGAGACAGGGAAACACTGAAGCTTTCTTT.